This record looks at one T cell receptor beta chain sequence and its context. Its antigen is as yet unknown. These data are taken from a study of graft-versus-host responses after intestinal transplantation. Study in general: Every transplant recipient was induced with anti-thymocyte globulin, then maintained on tacrolimus and steroids for 2 to 3 years.

Study-wide points: The highest levels of circulating GvH clones went along with early declines in HvG clones after transplant. The authors found GvH clones in recipient marrow, some appearing first in ileum or blood.

Clones were read by immunoSEQ multiplex PCR, and TCRdb kept only the in-frame ones, dropping some. This table has fewer than 100,000 clones, 86% appearing once. Germline-derived CDR1 and CDR2 are MNHEY and SVGAGI. With 5 bases removed from V and 0 bases from J, the gap between germline ends came to 7 bases. The CDR3 covers 13 residues. Sequenced here: PBMCs, sampled 255 days after intestinal transplant. V is TRBV6-5 and J is TRBJ1-1; D gene unclear. This sequence was found in a human patient who received an intestinal transplant, so some T cells may come from the graft donor. The CDR3 here is CASSPTVNTEAFF. The CDR3 bases are TGTGCCAGCAGTCCGACGGTGAACACTGAAGCTTTCTTT.